This entry features one TCR beta chain sequence. It lacks a known antigen. Base qualities were left out, and no much larger clone turns up one base away. The data belong to a study of blood T cells in healthy people across ages (dated by TCRdb to about 2015). Regarding the complete study: In model experiments, roughly one uniquely barcoded TCR beta cDNA molecule per two T cells was captured by template switching. The donors were divided into four age groups: young (average around 16 years), middle-aged (around 41), aged (roughly 66) and long-lived (roughly 82). The study analyzed two additional independent replicas of 1 million unique cDNA reads from the same blood draw for two donors, one aged 18 to 30 and one aged 80 or older. The study measured age-related changes in TCR beta repertoire diversity using deep sequencing normalized with unique cDNA molecular identifiers. To avoid experimental bias, donors of different ages were spread randomly across the sequencing lanes. What the authors observed across the whole study: As age increased, observed TCR beta diversity per million T cells dropped in a roughly linear way, and a significant reduction was already evident by age about 40. Estimates of total diversity based on one million sequenced T cells were regarded as lower bounds and as underestimates. Since profiling was done on bulk unsorted PBMCs, naive and antigen-experienced compartments could not be conclusively compared. Observed TCR beta diversity correlated strongly with the percentage of naive T cells measured by flow cytometry. Because donor CMV infection status was unknown, age-related changes in expanded clonotypes were potentially confounded. Compared with the aged group, the long-lived group had more naive CD4+ T cells, fewer expanded clones and increased TCR diversity, suggesting age selection.

V is pared back by 8 bases and J by 4 bases, with 15 bases lying between the germline termini. CDR1 and CDR2 (MNHNS, SASEGT) derive from the germline V gene. The CDR3 has 13 amino acids, counting the end cysteine and phenylalanine. The entry retains the CDR3 DNA only, 39 bases that are in frame from base 1. Libraries came from 5' RACE. The sequencer listed for this sample is Illumina HiSeq 2500. A second PCR of about 7 to 12 cycles was performed with a sample-barcoded 5' primer and a J-beta primer mix. Each TCR beta cDNA molecule received a unique molecular identifier from a template-switch 5' adaptor carrying 12 random nucleotides. Each sample yielded at least 2.5 million CDR3-containing paired-end reads. First-strand cDNA synthesis was performed from all RNA using the Mint cDNA synthesis kit, with priming by a TRBC-specific oligonucleotide. Following uracil-DNA glycosylase treatment, a first 18-cycle PCR with universal primers M1SS and BC2_uni_R was performed on all cDNA. As for the authors' bioinformatics: For normalization, 1 million high-quality reads, each with a distinct molecular identifier, were randomly selected from each sample. Reads sharing molecular identifiers were discarded rather than binned into consensus sequences. CDR3 identification, clonotype clustering and error correction used MiTCR with a Q25 quality threshold and the strictest error-elimination algorithm. A nonparametric unseen species model using Euler transformation provided a lower-bound estimate of total TCR beta diversity. TCRdb trimmed the raw reads at Q25, called clones with MiXCR and kept productive beta chains. Records with the same CDR3 protein are collapsed into one entry carrying the most frequent genes and DNA. The V and J calls here are based on TCRdb, not the publication. The sample data list around 1.5 million distinct CDR3 sequences, and about 32% of these were observed just once. Of the sample, 11% is held by the ten largest clones.

Systemically healthy Caucasian individuals from Russia, some 36 in total and aged about 6 to 90 years, were included as donors. Each donor gave ten milliliters of peripheral blood, collected into EDTA-treated Vacutainer tubes. Ficoll-Paque density-gradient centrifugation was used to isolate PBMCs, with at least 6.5 million obtained per sample. Total RNA, at least 6 micrograms per sample, was extracted from PBMCs with Trizol reagent. For every donor, an aliquot of PBMCs went through flow cytometry to measure the percentages of naive CD45RAhigh/CD27high T cells. The V gene is TRBV6-1 and the J gene is TRBJ2-7; a confident D gene designation cannot be given. Sequencing was done on a sample of blood. The TCR comes from a woman aged 25-40 years in good health. The CDR3 region: CASGQMMGYEQYF. The nucleotide sequence reads TGTGCCAGCGGCCAGATGATGGGGTACGAGCAGTACTTC.